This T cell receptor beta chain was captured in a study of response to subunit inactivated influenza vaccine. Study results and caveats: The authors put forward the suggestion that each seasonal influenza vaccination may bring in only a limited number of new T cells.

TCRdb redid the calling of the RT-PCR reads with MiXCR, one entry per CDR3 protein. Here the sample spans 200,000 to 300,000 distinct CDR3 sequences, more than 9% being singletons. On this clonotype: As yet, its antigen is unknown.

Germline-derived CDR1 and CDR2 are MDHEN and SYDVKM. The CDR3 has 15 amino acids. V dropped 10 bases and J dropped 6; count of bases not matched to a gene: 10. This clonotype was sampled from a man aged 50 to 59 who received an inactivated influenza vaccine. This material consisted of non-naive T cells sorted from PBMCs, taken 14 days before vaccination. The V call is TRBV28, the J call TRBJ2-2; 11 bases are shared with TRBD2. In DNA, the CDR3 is TGTGCCACCCACCGGGATAGCGGGGGGGCCGGGGAGCTGTTTTTT. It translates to CATHRDSGGAGELFF.